A single T cell receptor beta chain is shown here with its context. This record comes from a study of blood T cell repertoires in COVID-19. Assay used: immunoSEQ multiplex PCR; TCRdb lists only in-frame clones, some missing. Of approximately 330,000 clones listed, around 90% are singletons. While infection was still active, Seattle patients were enrolled and then followed longitudinally. J was trimmed by 3 bases and V by 9 bases; bases with no gene match: 12. Per the germline V gene, CDR1 is LNHDA and CDR2 is SQIVND (reference sequence). CDR3 size: 15 residues. The sequencing sample was made of peripheral blood. The rearrangement uses TRBV19 and TRBJ2-3; 7 positions match TRBD2. The clonotype originates from a man aged 25-45 years with COVID-19, enrolled during active disease. The CDR3 DNA reads TGTGCCAGCGATTCTGGGGGAGGGAGAACAGATACGCAGTATTTT. Translating it yields CASDSGGGRTDTQYF.